A selection of T cell receptor beta chains follows, all from one sample in a study of OX40 agonist ivuxolimab in advanced cancers. Profiling relied on immunoSEQ multiplex PCR, and the TCRdb table lists in-frame clones only, not all of them. The sample lists about 55,000 clones, 65% to 80% seen once, with 6.3% in the top ten. The sequences come from CD4+ or CD8+ T cells sorted from blood, collected in a trial of the OX40 agonist ivuxolimab. All receptors derive from an adult with an advanced solid tumor such as melanoma, head and neck, liver or kidney cancer. Each CDR3 is given with its conserved first and last residue. The order of the fields is J gene, clone size, V gene, D gene, CDR3 protein, CDR3 DNA. The D gene is left open where the match is weak. Not every row has a clone size; where given, it reads once, few, many or a size class.

TRBJ2-1 - TRBV28 - CASSFMQGALYNEQFF TGTGCCAGCAGCTTTATGCAAGGGGCCCTCTACAATGAGCAGTTCTTC
TRBJ2-7 - TRBV5-6 - CASSLGFSYEQYF TGTGCCAGCAGCTTGGGGTTCTCCTACGAGCAGTACTTC
TRBJ2-7 - TRBV18 TRBD2 CASQGAGGHDEQYF TGTGCCAGTCAGGGAGCGGGAGGGCACGACGAGCAGTACTTC
TRBJ1-5 - TRBV6-6 TRBD1 CASSYRGTGDQPQHF TGTGCCAGCAGTTACAGAGGGACAGGGGATCAGCCCCAGCATTTT
TRBJ2-7 - TRBV28 TRBD2 CASSSGGGDSSYEQYF TGTGCCAGCAGTTCCGGTGGGGGGGATAGCTCCTACGAGCAGTACTTC
TRBJ2-1 - TRBV10-3 TRBD2 CAISGLAGGSGYNEQFF TGTGCCATCAGTGGGCTAGCGGGAGGAAGTGGGTACAATGAGCAGTTCTTC
TRBJ1-2 - TRBV29-1 - CSVERAPRDGYTF TGCAGCGTTGAGCGAGCCCCCCGGGATGGCTACACCTTC
TRBJ1-5 once TRBV19 TRBD1 CASSTQGQGNQPQHF TGTGCCAGTAGTACCCAAGGACAGGGCAATCAGCCCCAGCATTTT
TRBJ2-3 - TRBV4-1 - CASSHANTDTQYF TGCGCCAGCAGCCATGCTAACACAGATACGCAGTATTTT
TRBJ2-3 - TRBV6-6 TRBD1 CASNKQGYTDTQYF TGTGCCAGCAATAAACAGGGGTACACAGATACGCAGTATTTT
TRBJ1-1 - TRBV9 - CASRGGGAPGEAFF TGTGCCAGCAGGGGCGGGGGGGCCCCAGGTGAAGCTTTCTTT
TRBJ2-5 once TRBV19 - CASSIGRGGTKETQYF TGTGCCAGTAGTATAGGGAGGGGAGGAACCAAAGAGACCCAGTACTTC
TRBJ2-1 - TRBV7-2 - CASSPSYNEQFF TGTGCCAGCAGCCCCTCCTACAATGAGCAGTTCTTC
TRBJ2-7 - TRBV7-8 - CASSVAVGQQYEQYF TGTGCCAGCAGCGTTGCGGTGGGGCAGCAGTACGAGCAGTACTTC
TRBJ2-1 - TRBV18 TRBD2 CASSRTWTSGGTYNEQFF TGTGCCAGCTCACGCACTTGGACTAGCGGGGGGACCTACAATGAGCAGTTCTTC
TRBJ1-5 - TRBV6-5 - CASSHGTHSNQPQHF TGTGCCAGCAGTCACGGGACGCATAGCAATCAGCCCCAGCATTTT
TRBJ2-1 - TRBV29-1 - CSVYRSWDEQFF TGCAGCGTGTACCGGTCTTGGGATGAGCAGTTCTTC
TRBJ2-5 - TRBV5-6 - CASSSRFEMGPQETQYF TGTGCCAGCAGCTCAAGGTTCGAAATGGGTCCTCAAGAGACCCAGTACTTC
TRBJ2-5 - TRBV5-1 - CASSLATGGEETQYF TGCGCCAGCAGCTTGGCAACAGGTGGGGAAGAGACCCAGTACTTC
TRBJ1-1 once TRBV7-9 - CASSRTSTEAFF TGTGCCAGCAGTCGAACAAGTACTGAAGCTTTCTTT
TRBJ2-4 - TRBV28 - CASRTGQNIQYF TGTGCCAGCAGAACCGGACAGAACATTCAGTACTTC
TRBJ2-3 - TRBV5-1 TRBD2 CASSGRTEGGFTDTQYF TGCGCCAGCAGCGGACGAACGGAGGGAGGGTTCACAGATACGCAGTATTTT
TRBJ1-3 - TRBV29-1 - CSVFTSSGNTIYF TGCAGCGTCTTTACCTCCTCTGGAAACACCATATATTTT
TRBJ1-2 - TRBV27 TRBD1 CASRTGASGFYGYTF TGTGCCAGCAGGACAGGGGCCTCCGGATTCTATGGCTACACCTTC
TRBJ1-2 - TRBV7-2 - CASSQAGAGLYGYTF TGTGCCAGCAGCCAGGCCGGGGCTGGACTCTATGGCTACACCTTC
TRBJ1-2 - TRBV6-1 - CASSTGIMDGYTF TGTGCCAGCAGCACAGGGATTATGGATGGCTACACCTTC
TRBJ2-2 - TRBV28 - CASRATTLNTGELFF TGTGCCAGCAGGGCCACAACCTTGAACACCGGGGAGCTGTTTTTT
TRBJ2-3 - TRBV7-8 - CASSLGKQVRDTQYF TGTGCCAGCAGCTTAGGTAAACAGGTCCGAGATACGCAGTATTTT
TRBJ1-6 - TRBV11-2 TRBD1 CASSFNRGQSGSPLHF TGTGCCAGCAGCTTCAACAGGGGGCAGTCGGGTTCACCCCTCCACTTT
TRBJ2-5 once TRBV11-3 TRBD2 CASSFPSSGQETQYF TGTGCCAGCAGCTTCCCTTCTAGCGGACAAGAGACCCAGTACTTC
TRBJ1-1 - TRBV5-1 TRBD1 CASSPRGTGRRTEAFF TGCGCCAGCAGCCCGAGGGGGACAGGGAGACGCACTGAAGCTTTCTTT
TRBJ1-6 - TRBV21-1 - CASSKARGPNSPLHF TGTGCCAGCAGCAAAGCAAGGGGACCAAATTCACCCCTCCACTTT
TRBJ2-3 once TRBV4-3 - CASSQDFGGNTQYF TGCGCCAGCAGCCAAGATTTCGGCGGGAATACGCAGTATTTT
TRBJ1-1 - TRBV7-2 - CASSLAGQIYTEAFF TGTGCCAGCAGCTTAGCCGGGCAAATCTACACTGAAGCTTTCTTT
TRBJ2-3 - TRBV6-6 - CASSPVPGQADTQYF TGTGCCAGCAGCCCTGTCCCCGGTCAGGCAGATACGCAGTATTTT
TRBJ1-3 few TRBV6-1 - CASSEAWTSGNTIYF TGTGCCAGCAGTGAAGCTTGGACCTCTGGAAACACCATATATTTT
TRBJ2-7 - TRBV5-4 TRBD1 CASSFPGTGVDEQYF TGTGCCAGCAGCTTTCCCGGGACAGGGGTGGACGAGCAGTACTTC